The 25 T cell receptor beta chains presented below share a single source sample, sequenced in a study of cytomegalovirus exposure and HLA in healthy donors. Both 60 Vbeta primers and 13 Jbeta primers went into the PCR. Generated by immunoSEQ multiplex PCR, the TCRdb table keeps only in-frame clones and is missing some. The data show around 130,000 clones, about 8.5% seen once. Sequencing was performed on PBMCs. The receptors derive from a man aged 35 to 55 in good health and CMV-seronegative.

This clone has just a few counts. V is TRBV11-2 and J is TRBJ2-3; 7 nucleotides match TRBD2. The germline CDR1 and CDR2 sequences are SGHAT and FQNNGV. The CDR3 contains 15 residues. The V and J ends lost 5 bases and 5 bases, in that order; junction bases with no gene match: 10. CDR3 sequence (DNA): TGTGCCAGCAGCCCGTACACTAGCGAGGGAGATACGCAGTATTTT. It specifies CASSPYTSEGDTQYF.

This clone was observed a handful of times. Written as DNA, the CDR3 is TGTGCCAGCAGCCTACAGGGTGGGGACACTGAAGCTTTCTTT. Protein: CASSLQGGDTEAFF. The chain couples TRBV7-2 to TRBJ1-1, with D perhaps matching TRBD1 (6 bases). The CDR3 contains 14 residues. Trimming left V 5 bases short and J 3 bases short, with 13 bases between. Germline CDR1 reads SGHTA; CDR2 reads FQGNSA.

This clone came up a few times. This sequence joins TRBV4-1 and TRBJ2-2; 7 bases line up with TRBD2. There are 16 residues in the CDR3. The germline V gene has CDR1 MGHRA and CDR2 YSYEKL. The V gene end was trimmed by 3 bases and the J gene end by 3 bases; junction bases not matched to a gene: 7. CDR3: CASSHRRGEDTGELFF. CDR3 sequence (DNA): TGCGCCAGCAGCCATAGACGGGGGGAGGACACCGGGGAGCTGTTTTTT.

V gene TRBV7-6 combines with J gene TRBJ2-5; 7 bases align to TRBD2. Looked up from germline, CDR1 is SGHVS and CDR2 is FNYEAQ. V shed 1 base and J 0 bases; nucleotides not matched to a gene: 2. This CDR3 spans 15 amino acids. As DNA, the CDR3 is TGTGCCAGCAGCTTAGGGGGGGGGTACCAAGAGACCCAGTACTTC. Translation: CASSLGGGYQETQYF.

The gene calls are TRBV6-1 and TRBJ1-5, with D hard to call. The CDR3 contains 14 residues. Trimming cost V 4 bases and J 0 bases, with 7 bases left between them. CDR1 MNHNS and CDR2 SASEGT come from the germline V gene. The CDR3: CASSVGYSNQPQHF. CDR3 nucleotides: TGTGCCAGCAGTGTGGGCTATAGCAATCAGCCCCAGCATTTT.

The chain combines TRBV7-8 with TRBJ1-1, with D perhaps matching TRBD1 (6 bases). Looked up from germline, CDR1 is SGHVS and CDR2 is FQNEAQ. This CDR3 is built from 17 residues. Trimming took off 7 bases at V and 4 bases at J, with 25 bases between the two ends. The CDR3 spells CASTWSRTEQPSTEAFF. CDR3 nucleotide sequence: TGTGCCAGCACTTGGAGTAGGACAGAACAACCATCCACTGAAGCTTTCTTT.

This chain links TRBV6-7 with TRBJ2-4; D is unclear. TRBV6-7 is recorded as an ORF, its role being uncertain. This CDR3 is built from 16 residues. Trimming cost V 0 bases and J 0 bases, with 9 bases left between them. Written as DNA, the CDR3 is TGTGCCAGCAGTTACTCGACTTCAGTAGCCAAAAACATTCAGTACTTC. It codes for CASSYSTSVAKNIQYF.

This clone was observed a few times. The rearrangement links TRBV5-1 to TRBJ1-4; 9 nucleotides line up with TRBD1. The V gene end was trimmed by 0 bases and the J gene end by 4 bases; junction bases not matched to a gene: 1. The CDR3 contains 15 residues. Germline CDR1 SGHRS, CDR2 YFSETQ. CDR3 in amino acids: CASSLGDRVNEKLFF. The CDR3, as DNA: TGCGCCAGCAGCTTGGGGGACAGGGTTAATGAAAAACTGTTTTTT.

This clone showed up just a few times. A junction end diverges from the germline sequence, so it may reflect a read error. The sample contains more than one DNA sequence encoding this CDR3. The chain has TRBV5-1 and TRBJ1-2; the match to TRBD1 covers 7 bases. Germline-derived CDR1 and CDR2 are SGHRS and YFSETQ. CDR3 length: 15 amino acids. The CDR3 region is CASSSAGTANYGYTF. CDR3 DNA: TGCGCCAGTAGCTCCGCCGGGACAGCTAACTATGGCTACACCTTC.

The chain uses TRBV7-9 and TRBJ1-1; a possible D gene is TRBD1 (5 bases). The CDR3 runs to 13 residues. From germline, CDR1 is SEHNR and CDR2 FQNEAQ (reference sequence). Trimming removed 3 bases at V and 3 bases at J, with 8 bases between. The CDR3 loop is CASSFPGDTEAFF. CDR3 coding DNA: TGTGCCAGCAGCTTTCCGGGGGACACTGAAGCTTTCTTT. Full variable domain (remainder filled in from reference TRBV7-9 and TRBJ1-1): DTGVSQNPRHKITKRGQNVTFRCDPISEHNRLYWYRQTLGQGPEFLTYFQNEAQLEKSRLLSDRFSAERPKGSFSTLEIQRTEQGDSAMYLCASSFPGDTEAFFGQGTRLTVV.

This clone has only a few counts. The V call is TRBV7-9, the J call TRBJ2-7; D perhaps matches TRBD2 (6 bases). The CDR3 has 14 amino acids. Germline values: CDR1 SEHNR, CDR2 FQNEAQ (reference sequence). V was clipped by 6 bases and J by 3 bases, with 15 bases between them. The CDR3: CASSPPGLLYEQYF. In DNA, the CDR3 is TGTGCCAGCAGTCCCCCGGGACTCCTCTACGAGCAGTACTTC.

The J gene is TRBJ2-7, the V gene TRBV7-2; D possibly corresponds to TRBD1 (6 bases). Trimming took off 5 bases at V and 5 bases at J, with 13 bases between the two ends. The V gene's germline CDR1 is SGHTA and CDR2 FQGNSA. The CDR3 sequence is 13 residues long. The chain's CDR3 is CASSPQGLHEQYF. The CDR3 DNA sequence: TGTGCCAGCAGCCCACAGGGATTGCACGAGCAGTACTTC.

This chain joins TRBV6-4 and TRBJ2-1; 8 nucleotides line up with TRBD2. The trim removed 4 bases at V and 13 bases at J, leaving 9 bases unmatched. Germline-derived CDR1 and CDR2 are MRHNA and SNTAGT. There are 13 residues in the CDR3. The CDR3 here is CASSAGRGASQFF. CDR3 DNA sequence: TGTGCCAGCAGTGCGGGGCGGGGGGCGTCCCAGTTCTTC.

This CDR3 is CASTAGGARALYGYTF. The CDR3 bases are TGTGCCAGCACCGCCGGGGGGGCAAGGGCCCTCTATGGCTACACCTTC. V usage is TRBV6-6 and J usage is TRBJ1-2; perhaps TRBD1 as D (6 bases). Trimming pared 7 bases from V and 4 bases from J, leaving 22 bases between. The germline V gene has CDR1 MNHNY and CDR2 SVGAGI (reference sequence). The CDR3 extends over 16 amino acids.

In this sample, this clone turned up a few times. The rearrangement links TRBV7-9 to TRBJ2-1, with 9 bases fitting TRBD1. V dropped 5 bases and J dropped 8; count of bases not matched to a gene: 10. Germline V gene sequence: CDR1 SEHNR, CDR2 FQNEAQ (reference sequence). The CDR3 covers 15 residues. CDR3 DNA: TGTGCCAGCAGCCTTGGACAGGGGCTTTTAGATGAGCAGTTCTTC. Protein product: CASSLGQGLLDEQFF.

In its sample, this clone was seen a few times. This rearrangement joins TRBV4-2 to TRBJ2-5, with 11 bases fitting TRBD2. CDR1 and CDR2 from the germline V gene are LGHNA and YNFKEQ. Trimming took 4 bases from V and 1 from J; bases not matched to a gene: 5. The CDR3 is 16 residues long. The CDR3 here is CASSLSTSGAQETQYF. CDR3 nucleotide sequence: TGTGCCAGCAGCCTTTCGACTAGCGGGGCCCAAGAGACCCAGTACTTC.

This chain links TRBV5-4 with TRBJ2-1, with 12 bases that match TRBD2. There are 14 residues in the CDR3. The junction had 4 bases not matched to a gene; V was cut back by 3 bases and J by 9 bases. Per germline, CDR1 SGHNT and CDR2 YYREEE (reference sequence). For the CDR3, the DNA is TGTGCCAGCAGCTCACTAGCGGGGGGAGTTGAGCAGTTCTTC. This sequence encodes CASSSLAGGVEQFF.

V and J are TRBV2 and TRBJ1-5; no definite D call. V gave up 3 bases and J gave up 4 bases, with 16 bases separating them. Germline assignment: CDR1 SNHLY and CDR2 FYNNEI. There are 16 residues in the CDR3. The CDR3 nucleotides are TGTGCCAGCAGTGAGTCGAGGACTCTCGGGAATCAGCCCCAGCATTTT. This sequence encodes CASSESRTLGNQPQHF.

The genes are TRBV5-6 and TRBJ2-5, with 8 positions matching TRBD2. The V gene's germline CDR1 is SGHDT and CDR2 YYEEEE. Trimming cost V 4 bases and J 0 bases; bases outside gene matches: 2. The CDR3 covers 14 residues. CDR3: CASSAGLDQETQYF. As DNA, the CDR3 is TGTGCCAGCAGCGCGGGACTAGACCAAGAGACCCAGTACTTC.

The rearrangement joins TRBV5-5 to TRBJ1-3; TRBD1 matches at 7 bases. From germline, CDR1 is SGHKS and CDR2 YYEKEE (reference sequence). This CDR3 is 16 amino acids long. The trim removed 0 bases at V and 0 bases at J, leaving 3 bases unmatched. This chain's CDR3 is CASSLDPGGSGNTIYF. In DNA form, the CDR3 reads TGTGCCAGCAGCTTGGATCCAGGGGGCTCTGGAAACACCATATATTTT.

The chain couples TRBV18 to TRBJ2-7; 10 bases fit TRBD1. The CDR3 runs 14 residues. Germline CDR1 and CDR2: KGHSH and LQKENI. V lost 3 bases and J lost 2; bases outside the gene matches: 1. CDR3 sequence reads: CASSPGTGAYEQYF. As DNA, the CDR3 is TGTGCCAGCTCACCCGGGACAGGGGCCTACGAGCAGTACTTC.

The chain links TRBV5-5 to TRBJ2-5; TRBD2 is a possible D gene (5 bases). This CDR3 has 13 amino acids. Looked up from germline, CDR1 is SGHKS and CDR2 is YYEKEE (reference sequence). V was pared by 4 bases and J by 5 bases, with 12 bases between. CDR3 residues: CASSTGLVETQYF. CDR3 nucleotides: TGTGCCAGCAGCACTGGACTGGTTGAGACCCAGTACTTC. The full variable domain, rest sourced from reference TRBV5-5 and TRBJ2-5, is DAGVTQSPTHLIKTRGQQVTLRCSPISGHKSVSWYQQVLGQGPQFIFQYYEKEERGRGNFPDRFSARQFPNYSSELNVNALLLGDSALYLCASSTGLVETQYFGPGTRLLVL.

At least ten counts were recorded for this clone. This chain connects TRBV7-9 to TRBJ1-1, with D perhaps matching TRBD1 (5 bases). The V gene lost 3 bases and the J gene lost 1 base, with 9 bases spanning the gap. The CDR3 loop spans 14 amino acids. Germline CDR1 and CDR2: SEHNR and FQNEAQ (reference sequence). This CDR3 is CASSFGTSNTEAFF. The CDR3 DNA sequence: TGTGCCAGCAGCTTCGGGACTTCGAACACTGAAGCTTTCTTT.

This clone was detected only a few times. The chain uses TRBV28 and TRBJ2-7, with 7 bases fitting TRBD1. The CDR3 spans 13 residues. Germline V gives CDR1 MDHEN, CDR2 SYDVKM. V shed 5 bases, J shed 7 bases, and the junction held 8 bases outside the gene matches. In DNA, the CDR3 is TGTGCCAGCAGTCCTTTAGGGGGCCGGGAGCAGTACTTC. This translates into CASSPLGGREQYF.

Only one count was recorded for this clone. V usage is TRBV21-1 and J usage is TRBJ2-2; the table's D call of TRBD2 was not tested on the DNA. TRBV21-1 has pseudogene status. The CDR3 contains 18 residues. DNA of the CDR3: TGTGCCAGCAGCATGCCCCGGGACTACCGGAATTGCTCCGGGGAGCTGTTTTTT. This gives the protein CASSMPRDYRNCSGELFF.